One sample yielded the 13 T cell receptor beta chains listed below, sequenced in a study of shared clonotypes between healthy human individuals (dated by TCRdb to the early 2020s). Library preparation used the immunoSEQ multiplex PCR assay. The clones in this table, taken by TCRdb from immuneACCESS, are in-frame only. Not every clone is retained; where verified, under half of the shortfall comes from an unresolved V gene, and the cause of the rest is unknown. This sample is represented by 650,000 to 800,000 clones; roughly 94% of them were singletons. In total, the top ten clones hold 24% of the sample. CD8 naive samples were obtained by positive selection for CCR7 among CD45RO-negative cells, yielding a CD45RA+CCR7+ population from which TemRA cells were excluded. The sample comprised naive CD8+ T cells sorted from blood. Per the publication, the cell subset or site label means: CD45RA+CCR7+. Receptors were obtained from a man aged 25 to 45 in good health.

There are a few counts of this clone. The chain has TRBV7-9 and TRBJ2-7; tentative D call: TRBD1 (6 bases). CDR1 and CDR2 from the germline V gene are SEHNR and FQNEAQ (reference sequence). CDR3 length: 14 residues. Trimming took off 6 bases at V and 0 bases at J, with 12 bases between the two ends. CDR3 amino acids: CASRKQGNSYEQYF. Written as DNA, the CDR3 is TGTGCCAGCAGGAAACAGGGAAACTCCTACGAGCAGTACTTC.

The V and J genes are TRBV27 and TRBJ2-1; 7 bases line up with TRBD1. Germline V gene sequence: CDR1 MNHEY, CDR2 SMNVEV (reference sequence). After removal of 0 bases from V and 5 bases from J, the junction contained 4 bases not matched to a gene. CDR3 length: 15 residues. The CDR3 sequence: CASSLSGTEDNEQFF. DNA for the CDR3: TGTGCCAGCAGTTTATCCGGGACAGAGGACAATGAGCAGTTCTTC.

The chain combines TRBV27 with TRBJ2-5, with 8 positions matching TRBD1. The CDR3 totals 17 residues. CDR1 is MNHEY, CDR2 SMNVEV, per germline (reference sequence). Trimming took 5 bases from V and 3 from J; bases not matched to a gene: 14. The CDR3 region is CASSPDPQDRVKETQYF. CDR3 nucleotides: TGTGCCAGCAGTCCCGACCCGCAGGACAGGGTTAAAGAGACCCAGTACTTC.

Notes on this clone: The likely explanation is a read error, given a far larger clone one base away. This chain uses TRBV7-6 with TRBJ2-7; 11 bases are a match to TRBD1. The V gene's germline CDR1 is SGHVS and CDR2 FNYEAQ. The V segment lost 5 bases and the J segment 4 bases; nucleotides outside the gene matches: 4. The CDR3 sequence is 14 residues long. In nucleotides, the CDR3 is TGTGCCAGCAGCCCCGGGACAGGGGGGTACGAGCAGTACTTC. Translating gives CASSPGTGGYEQYF.

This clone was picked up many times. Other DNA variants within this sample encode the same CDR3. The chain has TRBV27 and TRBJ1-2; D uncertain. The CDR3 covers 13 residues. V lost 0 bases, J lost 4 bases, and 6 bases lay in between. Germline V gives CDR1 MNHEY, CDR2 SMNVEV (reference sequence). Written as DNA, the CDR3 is TGTGCCAGCAGTTTATCTAACAGCTATGGCTACACCTTC. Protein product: CASSLSNSYGYTF.

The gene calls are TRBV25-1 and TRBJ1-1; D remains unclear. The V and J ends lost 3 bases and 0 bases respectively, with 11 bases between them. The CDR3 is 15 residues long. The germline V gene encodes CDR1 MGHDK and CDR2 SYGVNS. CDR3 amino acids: CASSEHGLMNTEAFF. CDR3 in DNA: TGTGCCAGCAGTGAGCACGGACTCATGAACACTGAAGCTTTCTTT.

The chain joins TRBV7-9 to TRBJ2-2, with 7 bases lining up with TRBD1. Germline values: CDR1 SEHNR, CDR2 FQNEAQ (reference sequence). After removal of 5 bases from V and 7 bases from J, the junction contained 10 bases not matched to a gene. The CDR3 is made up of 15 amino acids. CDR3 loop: CASSPTTGRFGELFF. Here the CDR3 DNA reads TGTGCCAGCAGCCCGACGACAGGGCGGTTCGGGGAGCTGTTTTTT. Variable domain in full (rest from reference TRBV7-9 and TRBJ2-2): DTGVSQNPRHKITKRGQNVTFRCDPISEHNRLYWYRQTLGQGPEFLTYFQNEAQLEKSRLLSDRFSAERPKGSFSTLEIQRTEQGDSAMYLCASSPTTGRFGELFFGEGSRLTVL.

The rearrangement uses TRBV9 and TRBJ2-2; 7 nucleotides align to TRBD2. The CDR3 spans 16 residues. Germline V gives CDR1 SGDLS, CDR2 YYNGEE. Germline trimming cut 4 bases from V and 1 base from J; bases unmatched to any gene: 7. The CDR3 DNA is TGTGCCAGCAGCCCCCGGGAGCGGGAGAACACCGGGGAGCTGTTTTTT. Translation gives CASSPRERENTGELFF.

CDR3 sequence: CASSSKTGFPEQYF. Written as DNA, the CDR3 is TGTGCCAGCAGCTCCAAAACGGGATTCCCCGAGCAGTACTTC. The chain carries TRBV7-9 and TRBJ2-7; a possible D gene is TRBD2 (5 bases). The germline V gene has CDR1 SEHNR and CDR2 FQNEAQ (reference sequence). CDR3 size: 14 residues. Deletions cut 4 bases from V and 6 bases from J, with 16 bases between.

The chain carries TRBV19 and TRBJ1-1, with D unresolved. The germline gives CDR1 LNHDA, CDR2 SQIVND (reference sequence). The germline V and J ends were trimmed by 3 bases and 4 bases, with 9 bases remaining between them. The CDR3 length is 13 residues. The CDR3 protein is CASSIWSGTEAFF. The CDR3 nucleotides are TGTGCCAGTAGTATTTGGAGTGGCACTGAAGCTTTCTTT. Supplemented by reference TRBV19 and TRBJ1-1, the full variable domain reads DGGITQSPKYLFRKEGQNVTLSCEQNLNHDAMYWYRQDPGQGLRLIYYSQIVNDFQKGDIAEGYSVSREKKESFPLTVTSAQKNPTAFYLCASSIWSGTEAFFGQGTRLTVV.

The CDR3 reads CASSLKVPSGRSYNEQFF. The CDR3 DNA reads TGTGCCAGCAGCTTAAAGGTGCCTAGCGGGAGGTCCTACAATGAGCAGTTCTTC. This chain joins TRBV7-2 and TRBJ2-1; 11 nucleotides agree with TRBD2. The V and J ends lost 2 bases and 1 base, in that order; junction bases with no gene match: 7. Germline values: CDR1 SGHTA, CDR2 FQGNSA. This CDR3 region has 18 residues.

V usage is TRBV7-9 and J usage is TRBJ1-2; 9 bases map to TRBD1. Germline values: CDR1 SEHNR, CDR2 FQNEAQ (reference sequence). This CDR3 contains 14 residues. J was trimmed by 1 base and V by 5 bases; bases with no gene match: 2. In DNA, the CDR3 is TGTGCCAGCAGCGGGACAGGGAGTAACTATGGCTACACCTTC. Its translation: CASSGTGSNYGYTF.

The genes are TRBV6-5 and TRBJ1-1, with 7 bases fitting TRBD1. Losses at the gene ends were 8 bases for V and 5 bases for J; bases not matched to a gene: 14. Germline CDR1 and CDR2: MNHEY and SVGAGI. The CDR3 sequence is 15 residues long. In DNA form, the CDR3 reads TGTGCCAGCCGTAGTACAGGGGTCCGGTGGACTGAAGCTTTCTTT. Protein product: CASRSTGVRWTEAFF.